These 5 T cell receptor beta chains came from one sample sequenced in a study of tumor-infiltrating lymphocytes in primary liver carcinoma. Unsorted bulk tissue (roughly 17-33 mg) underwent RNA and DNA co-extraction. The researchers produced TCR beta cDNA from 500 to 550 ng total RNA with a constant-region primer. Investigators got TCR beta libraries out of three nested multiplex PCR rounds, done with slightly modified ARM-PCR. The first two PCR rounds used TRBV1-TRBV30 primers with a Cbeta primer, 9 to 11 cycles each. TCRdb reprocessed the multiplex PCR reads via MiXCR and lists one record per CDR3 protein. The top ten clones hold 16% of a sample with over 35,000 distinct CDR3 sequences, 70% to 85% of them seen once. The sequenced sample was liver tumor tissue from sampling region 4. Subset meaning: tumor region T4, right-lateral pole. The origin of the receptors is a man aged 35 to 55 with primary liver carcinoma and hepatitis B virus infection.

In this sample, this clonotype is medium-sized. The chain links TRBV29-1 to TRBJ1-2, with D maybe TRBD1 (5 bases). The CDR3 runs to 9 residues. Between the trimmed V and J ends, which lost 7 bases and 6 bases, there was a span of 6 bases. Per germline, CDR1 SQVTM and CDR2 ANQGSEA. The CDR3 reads CSGDDGYTF. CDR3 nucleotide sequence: TGCAGCGGGGACGATGGCTACACCTTC. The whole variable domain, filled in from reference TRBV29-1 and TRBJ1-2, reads SAVISQKPSRDICQRGTSLTIQCQVDSQVTMMFWYRQQPGQSLTLIATANQGSEATYESGFVIDKFPISRPNLTFSTLTVSNMSPEDSSIYLCSGDDGYTFGSGTRLTVV.

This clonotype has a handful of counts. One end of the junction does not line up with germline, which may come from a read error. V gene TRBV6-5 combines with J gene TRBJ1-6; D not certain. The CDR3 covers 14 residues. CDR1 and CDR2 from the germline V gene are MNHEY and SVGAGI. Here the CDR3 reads CVSSYTVYNSPLHF. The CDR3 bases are TGTGTCAGCAGCTATACGGTCTATAATTCACCCCTCCACTTT.

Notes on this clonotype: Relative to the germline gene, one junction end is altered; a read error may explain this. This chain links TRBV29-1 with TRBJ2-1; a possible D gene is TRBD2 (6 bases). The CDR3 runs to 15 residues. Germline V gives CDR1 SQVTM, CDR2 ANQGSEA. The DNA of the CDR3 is TGCAGCGTTGTTAACGGGAGCCGCTCCTACAACGAGCAATTCTTC. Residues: CSVVNGSRSYNEQFF.

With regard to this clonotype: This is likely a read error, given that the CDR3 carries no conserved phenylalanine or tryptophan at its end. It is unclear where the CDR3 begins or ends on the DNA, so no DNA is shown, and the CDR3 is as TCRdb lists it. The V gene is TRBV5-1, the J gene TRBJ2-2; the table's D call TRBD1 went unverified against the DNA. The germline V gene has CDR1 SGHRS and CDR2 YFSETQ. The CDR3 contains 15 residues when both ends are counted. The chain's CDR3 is CASSDRVPNTGELFC.

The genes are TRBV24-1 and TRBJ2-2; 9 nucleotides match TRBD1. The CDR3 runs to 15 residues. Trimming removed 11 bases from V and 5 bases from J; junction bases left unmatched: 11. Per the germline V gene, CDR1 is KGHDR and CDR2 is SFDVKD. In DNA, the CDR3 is TGTGCCATCAGCGATCGGGACAGGGATACCGGGGAGCTGTTTTTT. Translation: CAISDRDRDTGELFF.